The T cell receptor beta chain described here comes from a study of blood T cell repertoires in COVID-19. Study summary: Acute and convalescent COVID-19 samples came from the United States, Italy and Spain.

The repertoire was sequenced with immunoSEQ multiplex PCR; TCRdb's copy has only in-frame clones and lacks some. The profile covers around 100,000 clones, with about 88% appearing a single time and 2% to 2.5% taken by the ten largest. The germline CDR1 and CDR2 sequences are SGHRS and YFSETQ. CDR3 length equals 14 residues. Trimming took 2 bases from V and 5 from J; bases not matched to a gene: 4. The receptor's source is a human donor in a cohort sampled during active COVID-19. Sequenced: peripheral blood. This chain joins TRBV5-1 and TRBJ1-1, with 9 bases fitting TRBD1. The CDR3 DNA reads TGCGCCAGCAGCTTACAGGGGGCTTGGACTGAAGCTTTCTTT. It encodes CASSLQGAWTEAFF.